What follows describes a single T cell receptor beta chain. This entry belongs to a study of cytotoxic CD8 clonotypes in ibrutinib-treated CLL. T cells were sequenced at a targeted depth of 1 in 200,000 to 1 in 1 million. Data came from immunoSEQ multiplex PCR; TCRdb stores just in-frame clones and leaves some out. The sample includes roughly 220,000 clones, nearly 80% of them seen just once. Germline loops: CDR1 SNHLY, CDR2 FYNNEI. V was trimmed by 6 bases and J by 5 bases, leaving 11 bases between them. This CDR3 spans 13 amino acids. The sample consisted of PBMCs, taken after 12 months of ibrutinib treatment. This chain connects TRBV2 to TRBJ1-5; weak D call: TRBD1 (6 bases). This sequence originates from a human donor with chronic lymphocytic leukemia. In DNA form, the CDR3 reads TGTGCCAGCAGGGGGCAGGGGCATCAGCCCCAGCATTTT. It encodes CASRGQGHQPQHF.